This T cell receptor (beta chain) was sequenced during a study of OX40 agonist ivuxolimab in advanced cancers. Study-level background: Participants averaged approximately 60 years of age (range about 23 to 80) and were 82.7% male.

Broader study findings: Among the lowest peripheral clonal expansion occurred in 0.1-3.0 mg/kg partial responders.

To note about this clone: The antigen is not known.

TCRdb keeps only in-frame clones here, not all; method: immunoSEQ multiplex PCR. The table has over 95,000 clones, about 80% seen once; the top ten hold 1.4% to 1.5%. V was cut by 6 bases and J by 6 bases, with 5 bases left in between. This CDR3 has 10 amino acids. Per germline, CDR1 LNHDA and CDR2 SQIVND (reference sequence). This chain links TRBV19 with TRBJ1-2; D remains ambiguous. This TCR came from an adult with an advanced solid tumor such as melanoma, head and neck, liver or kidney cancer. Specimen: CD4+ or CD8+ T cells sorted from blood, collected in a trial of the OX40 agonist ivuxolimab. This CDR3 reads CASRGHGYTF. In DNA form, the CDR3 reads TGTGCCAGTAGGGGTCATGGCTACACCTTC.